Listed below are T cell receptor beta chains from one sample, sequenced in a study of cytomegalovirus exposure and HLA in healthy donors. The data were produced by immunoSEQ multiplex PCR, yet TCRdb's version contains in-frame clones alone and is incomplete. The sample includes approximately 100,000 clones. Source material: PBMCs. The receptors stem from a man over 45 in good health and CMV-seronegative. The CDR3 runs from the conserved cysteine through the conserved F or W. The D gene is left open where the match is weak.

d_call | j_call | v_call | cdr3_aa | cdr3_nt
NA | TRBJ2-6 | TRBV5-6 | CASSLAQGIPSGANVLTF | TGTGCCAGCAGCTTGGCCCAGGGGATACCCTCTGGGGCCAACGTCCTGACTTTC
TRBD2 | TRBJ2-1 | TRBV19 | CASSGLAGDEQFF | TGTGCCAGTTCGGGACTAGCGGGAGATGAGCAGTTCTTC
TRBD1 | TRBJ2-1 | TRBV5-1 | CASSSFGTGKLNEQFF | TGCGCCAGCAGCTCCTTCGGGACAGGGAAATTAAATGAGCAGTTCTTC
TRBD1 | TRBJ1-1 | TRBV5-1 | CASSFQGADTEAFF | TGCGCCAGCAGCTTCCAGGGGGCGGACACTGAAGCTTTCTTT
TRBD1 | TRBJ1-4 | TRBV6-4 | CASIRKRDRVNEKLFF | TGTGCCAGCATCAGGAAACGGGACAGGGTTAATGAAAAACTGTTTTTT
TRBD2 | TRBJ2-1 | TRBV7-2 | CASSSRPSGTAGSDNEQFF | TGTGCCAGCAGCTCTCGGCCTAGCGGGACGGCTGGTTCCGACAATGAGCAGTTCTTC
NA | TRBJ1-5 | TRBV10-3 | CAISGETGRGNQPQHF | TGTGCCATCAGTGGAGAAACAGGTAGGGGCAATCAGCCCCAGCATTTT
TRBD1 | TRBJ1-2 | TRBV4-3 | CASSQAPETGKRNYGYTF | TGCGCCAGCAGCCAAGCCCCCGAGACAGGGAAGAGAAACTATGGCTACACCTTC
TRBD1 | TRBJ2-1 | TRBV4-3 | CASSQDGGQASSYNEQFF | TGCGCCAGCAGCCAAGATGGGGGACAGGCAAGCTCCTACAATGAGCAGTTCTTC
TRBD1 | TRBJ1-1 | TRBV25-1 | CASSGTGKTEAFF | TGTGCCAGCAGTGGGACAGGGAAGACTGAAGCTTTCTTT
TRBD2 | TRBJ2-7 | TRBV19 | CASSIGEGQYF | TGTGCCAGTAGTATAGGGGAGGGGCAGTACTTC
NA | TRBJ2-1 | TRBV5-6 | CASSLVDRSGGEQFF | TGTGCCAGCAGCTTGGTGGACAGGTCCGGGGGTGAGCAGTTCTTC
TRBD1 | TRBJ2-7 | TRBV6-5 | CASSLQGGEQYF | TGTGCCAGCAGTCTACAGGGGGGCGAGCAGTACTTC
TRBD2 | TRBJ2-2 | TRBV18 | CASSPPGGMTGELFF | TGTGCCAGCTCACCCCCCGGGGGGATGACCGGGGAGCTGTTTTTT
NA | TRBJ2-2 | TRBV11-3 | CASSPRDSNTGELFF | TGTGCCAGCAGCCCCCGGGATTCGAACACCGGGGAGCTGTTTTTT
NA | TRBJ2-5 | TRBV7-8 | CASSPFSGTQYF | TGTGCCAGCAGCCCTTTTTCCGGGACCCAGTACTTC
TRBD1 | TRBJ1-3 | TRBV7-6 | CASSTMTGVGNTIYF | TGTGCCAGCAGCACAATGACAGGGGTTGGAAACACCATATATTTT